A single sample gave rise to the 26 T cell receptor beta chains below, sequenced in a study of molecular identifiers for immune sequencing clone quantification. TCRdb re-derived calls from the PCR reads in MiXCR, one entry per CDR3 protein. Altogether 60,000 to 65,000 distinct CDR3 sequences are present, 15% to 20% being singletons, with the ten largest covering more than 1.2%. The sequencing sample was made of naive CD8+ T cells from blood, with Jurkat cell RNA spiked in. Subset in this sample: FACS-sorted CD8+CD4-CCR7+CD45RA+ naive T cells. Source of these receptors: a human donor in good health. Some libraries in this study had Jurkat cell RNA spiked in.

Notes on this clonotype: A clone one base away is much larger, so this may be a read error. This chain connects TRBV2 to TRBJ2-3; D ambiguous. Germline V CDR1 and CDR2: SNHLY, FYNNEI. Between the trimmed V and J ends, which lost 4 bases and 5 bases, there was a span of 4 bases. CDR3 length equals 11 residues. The CDR3 region is CASSGIDTQYF. In DNA, the CDR3 is TGTGCCAGCAGTGGAATAGATACGCAGTATTTT.

This clonotype was counted at least ten times. This chain links TRBV9 with TRBJ2-3, with 10 bases lining up with TRBD2. This CDR3 is 16 amino acids long. The V gene's germline CDR1 is SGDLS and CDR2 YYNGEE. V was clipped by 2 bases and J by 1 base; unmatched bases: 4. The CDR3 DNA sequence: TGTGCCAGCAGCGTGTTCGGGACTAGCGGCACAGATACGCAGTATTTT. It yields the protein CASSVFGTSGTDTQYF.

This clonotype turned up a few times. This may come from a read error, since a much larger clone is one base off. The gene calls are TRBV30 and TRBJ2-3; D not resolved. Trimming took off 2 bases at V and 3 bases at J, with 6 bases between the two ends. The CDR3 length is 12 residues. Germline V gene data show CDR1 as GTSNPN and CDR2 as SVGIG (reference sequence). The CDR3 bases are TGTGCCTGGAGTAACGAGACAGATACGCAGTATTTT. It translates to CAWSNETDTQYF.

This clonotype was observed at least ten times. This rearrangement joins TRBV5-1 to TRBJ2-3; TRBD2 might be the D (5 bases). The germline V and J ends were trimmed by 2 bases and 0 bases, with 13 bases remaining between them. Germline V CDR1 and CDR2: SGHRS, YFSETQ. This CDR3 contains 16 residues. The CDR3 nucleotides are TGCGCCAGCAGCTTTCCTGAGGGCCTTAGCACAGATACGCAGTATTTT. Encoded protein: CASSFPEGLSTDTQYF. The complete variable domain, with remaining parts taken from reference TRBV5-1 and TRBJ2-3, reads KAGVTQTPRYLIKTRGQQVTLSCSPISGHRSVSWYQQTPGQGLQFLFEYFSETQRNKGNFPGRFSGRQFSNSRSEMNVSTLELGDSALYLCASSFPEGLSTDTQYFGPGTRLTVL.

The table lists this clonotype with many counts. The chain recombines TRBV27 with TRBJ2-2; TRBD2 aligns across 9 bases. Germline loops: CDR1 MNHEY, CDR2 SMNVEV (reference sequence). V dropped 2 bases and J dropped 6; count of bases not matched to a gene: 7. The CDR3 is 16 amino acids. This CDR3 is CASSLIMAGGAGELFF. The CDR3 coding sequence is TGTGCCAGCAGTTTAATTATGGCGGGAGGGGCCGGGGAGCTGTTTTTT.

CDR3 protein: CASSPGPGLAGVGYEQYF. The DNA of the CDR3 is TGCGCCAGCAGCCCGGGCCCGGGACTAGCGGGAGTGGGCTACGAGCAGTACTTC. This chain connects TRBV4-1 to TRBJ2-7, with 14 bases matching TRBD2. Germline V CDR1 and CDR2: MGHRA, YSYEKL. V shed 4 bases, J shed 3 bases, and the junction held 11 bases outside the gene matches. CDR3 length: 18 amino acids.

This clonotype was detected many times. The chain joins TRBV27 to TRBJ2-7; unclear D gene. The V and J ends lost 2 bases and 1 base respectively, with 9 bases between them. The CDR3 has 14 residues. CDR1 is MNHEY and CDR2 is SMNVEV in the germline V gene (reference sequence). Here the CDR3 reads CASSLIGRSYEQYF. The CDR3, as DNA: TGTGCCAGCAGTTTAATAGGCAGGTCCTACGAGCAGTACTTC.

This clonotype was found many times. The chain joins TRBV30 to TRBJ2-7; 12 nucleotides align to TRBD1. This CDR3 region has 15 residues. CDR1 is GTSNPN and CDR2 is SVGIG in the germline V gene (reference sequence). J lost 5 bases, V lost 4 bases, and 9 bases had no gene match. DNA of the CDR3: TGTGCCTGGATGTCGACGGGACAGGGGGCCAACGAGCAGTACTTC. Amino acids: CAWMSTGQGANEQYF.

This clonotype occurred many times. The rearrangement links TRBV7-9 to TRBJ2-3, with TRBD2 identical over 8 bases. There are 15 residues in the CDR3. V was pared by 6 bases and J by 1 base, with 6 bases of the junction left unmatched. CDR1 SEHNR and CDR2 FQNEAQ come from the germline V gene (reference sequence). The CDR3 region is CASRQPGLGTDTQYF. The CDR3 DNA is TGTGCCAGCAGACAGCCGGGACTAGGCACAGATACGCAGTATTTT.

As to this clonotype: A much larger clone is a single base away; this may be a read error. The chain has TRBV7-9 and TRBJ2-1; D gene unclear. Germline assignment: CDR1 SEHNR and CDR2 FQNEAQ (reference sequence). Between the trimmed V and J ends, which lost 10 bases and 4 bases, there was a span of 23 bases. The CDR3 sequence is 16 residues long. CDR3 loop: CANSSPPNKGYNEQFF. In DNA form, the CDR3 reads TGTGCCAACAGTTCACCCCCCAACAAGGGATACAATGAGCAGTTCTTC.

This clonotype was seen just once. The CDR3 protein is CAGKGGGFGETQYF. The CDR3 region has the DNA TGTGCCGGCAAAGGTGGGGGTTTCGGGGAGACCCAGTACTTC. The rearrangement joins TRBV11-2 to TRBJ2-5; the D gene could be TRBD1 or TRBD2 (5 bases each). Germline V gene data show CDR1 as SGHAT and CDR2 as FQNNGV. The CDR3 runs to 14 residues. The V and J ends lost 11 bases and 5 bases respectively, with 21 bases between them.

With respect to this clonotype: The junction differs from germline at one of its ends, possibly a read error. This chain links TRBV5-4 with TRBJ1-4; D might be TRBD1 (6 bases). Germline-derived CDR1 and CDR2 are SGHNT and YYREEE (reference sequence). The CDR3 has 13 amino acids. Here the CDR3 reads CAGSLGAREKLFF. Here the CDR3 DNA reads TGCGCCGGCAGCTTGGGGGCTCGGGAAAAACTGTTTTTT.

This clonotype was picked up many times. V usage is TRBV27 and J usage is TRBJ1-5; D is possibly TRBD1 (5 bases). Germline CDR1 is MNHEY and CDR2 is SMNVEV (reference sequence). The CDR3 is made up of 14 amino acids. The V gene lost 5 bases and the J gene lost 5 bases, with 13 bases spanning the gap. CDR3 nucleotides: TGTGCCAGCAGTCTAGTCCTGGGGGATCAGCCCCAGCATTTT. It is translated as CASSLVLGDQPQHF.

This clonotype was observed a handful of times. The germline gene is not matched at one end of the junction; a read error may be the cause. The chain employs TRBV9 and TRBJ2-1; 10 positions match TRBD2. This CDR3 region has 12 residues. Germline CDR1 and CDR2: SGDLS and YYNGEE. The CDR3 region is CASSGGAGGPLF. The CDR3 coding sequence is TGTGCCAGCAGCGGAGGAGCGGGAGGGCCCCTCTTC.

This clonotype came up many times. The chain employs TRBV7-2 and TRBJ2-5; 9 positions match TRBD2. Germline V lookup: CDR1 SGHTA, CDR2 FQGNSA. V was pared by 3 bases and J by 4 bases, with 6 bases of the junction left unmatched. This CDR3 contains 15 residues. In DNA form, the CDR3 reads TGTGCCAGCAGCTTGGCTCTAGCGGGACGAGAGACCCAGTACTTC. As protein: CASSLALAGRETQYF. Looking up the rest from reference TRBV7-2 and TRBJ2-5 gives the full variable domain: GAGVSQSPSNKVTEKGKDVELRCDPISGHTALYWYRQSLGQGLEFLIYFQGNSAPDKSGLPSDRFSAERTGGSVSTLTIQRTQQEDSAVYLCASSLALAGRETQYFGPGTRLLVL.

The table lists this clonotype with many counts. The chain uses TRBV11-2 and TRBJ2-7; D gene ambiguous. Germline V gene sequence: CDR1 SGHAT, CDR2 FQNNGV. V was pared by 5 bases and J by 6 bases, with 11 bases between. The CDR3 consists of 12 residues. CDR3 DNA: TGTGCCAGCAGCCAAGGGTCAGGCGAGCAGTACTTC. It specifies CASSQGSGEQYF.

At least ten counts were recorded for this clonotype. Here the CDR3 reads CAWTGTRVDTQYF. Here the CDR3 DNA reads TGTGCCTGGACCGGGACTAGAGTCGATACGCAGTATTTT. This sequence joins TRBV30 and TRBJ2-3, with 8 nucleotides matching TRBD2. The CDR3 totals 13 residues. Germline CDR1 and CDR2: GTSNPN and SVGIG (reference sequence). V lost 4 bases, J lost 6 bases, and 6 bases stayed unmatched.

About this clonotype itself: A read error may be the cause here, since a much bigger clone is one base away. This CDR3 is CASKKMQTGTQYF. The CDR3 DNA reads as TGTGCCAGCAAGAAAATGCAGACAGGTACGCAGTATTTT. The chain has TRBV11-3 and TRBJ2-3, with D possibly being TRBD1 (6 bases). Germline V gene data show CDR1 as SGHNT and CDR2 as YENEEA. The CDR3 covers 13 residues.

Points on this clonotype: This could be a read error, since a much larger clone is one nucleotide away. The V gene is TRBV24-1, the J gene TRBJ2-5; 9 bases are a match to TRBD2. Germline assignment: CDR1 KGHDR and CDR2 SFDVKD. CDR3 length equals 20 residues. CDR3 protein: CATGDFMLVAGAVCQETQYF. The CDR3 coding sequence is TGTGCCACCGGTGATTTCATGTTGGTAGCGGGGGCTGTATGCCAAGAGACCCAGTACTTC.

On this clonotype: This could be a read error, since a much larger clone is one nucleotide away. The gene calls are TRBV7-6 and TRBJ1-1; maybe TRBD1 (5 bases). With 1 base removed from V and 6 bases from J, the gap between germline ends came to 9 bases. The CDR3 has 13 amino acids. Per germline, CDR1 SGHVS and CDR2 FNYEAQ. The CDR3, as DNA: TGTGCCAGCAGCTTAGAGCGGGGCGCTGAAGCTTTCTTT. Protein sequence: CASSLERGAEAFF. Full variable domain (outside the CDR3, taken from reference TRBV7-6 and TRBJ1-1): GAGVSQSPRYKVTKRGQDVALRCDPISGHVSLYWYRQALGQGPEFLTYFNYEAQQDKSGLPNDRFSAERPEGSISTLTIQRTEQRDSAMYRCASSLERGAEAFFGQGTRLTVV.

CDR3 in amino acids: CAWNPGGLATGELFF. The CDR3 nucleotides read TGTGCCTGGAACCCCGGGGGACTAGCGACCGGGGAGCTGTTTTTT. The chain links TRBV30 to TRBJ2-2, with 10 bases aligning to TRBD2. The V gene's germline CDR1 is GTSNPN and CDR2 SVGIG (reference sequence). This CDR3 has 15 residues. Trimming cost V 4 bases and J 5 bases; bases outside gene matches: 7.

This clonotype has more than one count but fewer than ten. It may be a read error: a sequence one base away is much more abundant. This chain connects TRBV3-1 to TRBJ2-7; no firm D call. Germline-derived CDR1 and CDR2 are LGHDT and YNNKEL (reference sequence). The CDR3 consists of 13 residues. The CDR3: CASSQDLYPERYF. CDR3 in DNA: TGTGCCAGCAGCCAAGATCTTTATCCCGAGCGGTACTTC.

This clonotype was detected ten times or more. This chain joins TRBV6-5 and TRBJ2-3; TRBD1 might be the D (6 bases). Trimming removed 4 bases at V and 2 bases at J, with 10 bases between. The germline gives CDR1 MNHEY, CDR2 SVGAGI. The CDR3 contains 14 residues. The CDR3 DNA reads as TGTGCCAGCAGTTTTGGGACACTCACAGATACGCAGTATTTT. It codes for CASSFGTLTDTQYF.

This clonotype was found many times. The V gene is TRBV7-8, the J gene TRBJ2-7; 9 positions agree with TRBD1. CDR1 and CDR2 (germline): SGHVS, FQNEAQ. Trimming took 5 bases from V and 3 from J; bases not matched to a gene: 8. The CDR3 spans 15 residues. The CDR3 DNA reads TGTGCCAGCAGCCTAGGCGGGACAGGGTACTACGAGCAGTACTTC. Translating gives CASSLGGTGYYEQYF.

This clonotype was detected many times. The rearrangement links TRBV29-1 to TRBJ1-2; D is ambiguous. The CDR3 runs 14 residues. V lost 0 bases and J 0 bases, leaving 8 bases between the germline ends. Germline V gives CDR1 SQVTM, CDR2 ANQGSEA. As DNA, the CDR3 is TGCAGCGTTGAAGATTGGCAGACTAACTATGGCTACACCTTC. Its protein product is CSVEDWQTNYGYTF.

This clonotype occurred many times. V and J are TRBV20-1 and TRBJ2-1; 9 nucleotides align to TRBD1. The germline V gene has CDR1 DFQATT and CDR2 SNEGSKA (reference sequence). The trim removed 6 bases at V and 8 bases at J, leaving 11 bases unmatched. The CDR3 has 14 amino acids. The CDR3 sequence: CSARGGQGLYEQFF. Here the CDR3 DNA reads TGCAGTGCACGTGGGGGACAGGGTTTGTATGAGCAGTTCTTC.